The next 20 T cell receptor beta chains were all read from a single sample in a study of shared clonotypes between healthy human individuals. Clones were read by immunoSEQ multiplex PCR, and TCRdb kept only the in-frame ones, dropping some. The sample lists a few hundred thousand clones; 60% to 70% were seen once. Sequenced sample: memory CD4+ T cells sorted from blood. Stated subset: CD45RA-negative fraction. The receptors shown here come from a man aged 25-45 years in good health.

In the case of this clone: This sample also contains other DNA sequences that code for the same CDR3. This rearrangement joins TRBV10-1 to TRBJ2-7; 7 positions agree with TRBD2. CDR1 and CDR2 (germline): WNHNN, SYGVQD (reference sequence). V lost 2 bases and J lost 3; bases outside the gene matches: 1. This CDR3 spans 13 amino acids. CDR3 DNA sequence: TGCGCCAGCAGTGAGGGCGGGAGCTACGAGCAGTACTTC. It translates to CASSEGGSYEQYF.

This clone has only one observation. The chain joins TRBV27 to TRBJ2-2; TRBD1 aligns across 11 bases. This CDR3 contains 22 residues. CDR1 and CDR2 (germline): MNHEY, SMNVEV (reference sequence). V was pared by 1 base and J by 3 bases, with 19 bases of the junction left unmatched. In DNA, the CDR3 is TGTGCCAGCAGTTTATGGACCCCTTCGGACAGGGGGCCTACGTGGTACACCGGGGAGCTGTTTTTT. It is translated as CASSLWTPSDRGPTWYTGELFF.

In this sample, this clone turned up once. This sequence joins TRBV7-9 and TRBJ2-2; 9 bases are a match to TRBD1. V lost 4 bases, J lost 7 bases, and 4 bases stayed unmatched. CDR3 length: 14 residues. Germline CDR1 and CDR2: SEHNR and FQNEAQ (reference sequence). CDR3: CASSSTGGYGELFF. CDR3 nucleotides: TGTGCCAGCAGCTCGACAGGGGGATACGGGGAGCTGTTTTTT.

This chain links TRBV6-6 with TRBJ2-2, with no clear D. V dropped 0 bases and J dropped 4 bases, with 9 bases sitting between them. The CDR3 runs 15 residues. Germline CDR1 is MNHNY and CDR2 is SVGAGI (reference sequence). This chain's CDR3 is CASSYSKSVTGELFF. CDR3 coding DNA: TGTGCCAGCAGTTACTCGAAGTCGGTCACCGGGGAGCTGTTTTTT.

The chain combines TRBV2 with TRBJ2-3; D gene unclear. V was clipped by 6 bases and J by 8 bases, with 18 bases between them. The CDR3 is made up of 14 amino acids. Germline CDR1 SNHLY, CDR2 FYNNEI. The CDR3 bases are TGTGCCAGCAGAGACTTGGGCTACACGCTTACGCAGTATTTT. Amino acids: CASRDLGYTLTQYF.

The rearrangement links TRBV6-6 to TRBJ2-7, with 8 bases identical to TRBD1. CDR1 is MNHNY and CDR2 is SVGAGI in the germline V gene (reference sequence). The CDR3 runs to 14 residues. Trimming removed 5 bases from V and 2 bases from J; junction bases left unmatched: 5. CDR3 sequence: CASSRQGLPYEQYF. CDR3 sequence (DNA): TGTGCCAGCAGTCGACAGGGGTTACCCTACGAGCAGTACTTC.

The chain combines TRBV6-1 with TRBJ1-2, with D unclear. The V and J ends lost 3 bases and 4 bases respectively, with 12 bases between them. Germline CDR1 and CDR2: MNHNS and SASEGT. The CDR3 is 14 residues long. The CDR3 DNA reads as TGTGCCAGCAGTGACTGGGGTGAGGGCTATGGCTACACCTTC. Residues: CASSDWGEGYGYTF.

The chain uses TRBV27 and TRBJ2-1; possible D gene TRBD1, 6 bases. In germline, CDR1 is MNHEY, CDR2 SMNVEV (reference sequence). V was trimmed by 2 bases and J by 4 bases, leaving 15 bases between them. The CDR3 extends over 16 amino acids. The CDR3 is CASSLRSRTAYNEQFF. The CDR3 region has the DNA TGTGCCAGCAGTTTAAGGAGTCGGACAGCTTACAATGAGCAGTTCTTC.

The chain couples TRBV28 to TRBJ1-5; 10 nucleotides align to TRBD1. This CDR3 is built from 14 residues. Germline loops: CDR1 MDHEN, CDR2 SYDVKM. The CDR3: CATGGLNSNQPQHF. The CDR3 DNA reads as TGTGCGACAGGGGGCCTGAATAGCAATCAGCCCCAGCATTTT.

V is TRBV4-1 and J is TRBJ2-1, with D unresolved. V lost 3 bases and J lost 4, with 16 bases in between. The CDR3 is made up of 16 amino acids. Germline V gives CDR1 MGHRA, CDR2 YSYEKL. The CDR3 DNA reads TGCGCCAGCAGCCACCAGACCCCGCCGCCTTACAATGAGCAGTTCTTC. It yields the protein CASSHQTPPPYNEQFF.

J is TRBJ1-3 and V is TRBV7-9; D is undetermined. The CDR3 length is 15 residues. Germline values: CDR1 SEHNR, CDR2 FQNEAQ (reference sequence). V was trimmed by 5 bases and J by 6 bases, leaving 17 bases between them. The CDR3 spells CASSPFMTGQNTIYF. The CDR3 DNA sequence: TGTGCCAGCAGCCCTTTTATGACCGGCCAAAACACCATATATTTT.

As concerns this clone: Since a far larger clone is one base different, this is likely a read error. CDR3 protein: CVSSVAFGTEAFF. The DNA for the CDR3 is TGTGTCAGCAGCGTAGCTTTCGGCACTGAAGCTTTCTTT. The chain recombines TRBV9 with TRBJ1-1; the D is unclear. The CDR3 is 13 residues long. Germline V gene sequence: CDR1 SGDLS, CDR2 YYNGEE.

The gene calls are TRBV5-1 and TRBJ2-7; D unresolved. V gave up 4 bases and J gave up 7 bases, with 15 bases separating them. Germline values: CDR1 SGHRS, CDR2 YFSETQ. CDR3 size: 13 residues. CDR3 nucleotide sequence: TGCGCCAGCAGCACGGACCCTCTTATAGAGCAGTACTTC. Its translation is CASSTDPLIEQYF. Drawing the rest from reference TRBV5-1 and TRBJ2-7, the complete variable domain is KAGVTQTPRYLIKTRGQQVTLSCSPISGHRSVSWYQQTPGQGLQFLFEYFSETQRNKGNFPGRFSGRQFSNSRSEMNVSTLELGDSALYLCASSTDPLIEQYFGPGTRLTVT.

J is TRBJ2-1 and V is TRBV14; 13 bases map to TRBD2. With V trimmed by 6 bases and J by 7 bases, 0 bases remained unmatched. Germline loops: CDR1 SGHDN, CDR2 FVKESK. This CDR3 contains 13 residues. The CDR3 loop is CASRTSGRNEQFF. The CDR3 DNA sequence: TGTGCCAGCAGGACTAGCGGGAGGAATGAGCAGTTCTTC.

The V and J genes are TRBV11-3 and TRBJ2-2; D is possibly TRBD1 (5 bases). The CDR3 runs 12 residues. Trimming cost V 7 bases and J 3 bases, with 6 bases left between them. Germline-derived CDR1 and CDR2 are SGHNT and YENEEA. The CDR3: CASKGDTGELFF. The CDR3 nucleotides are TGTGCCAGCAAAGGGGACACCGGGGAGCTGTTTTTT. Drawing the rest from reference TRBV11-3 and TRBJ2-2, the complete variable domain is EAGVVQSPRYKIIEKKQPVAFWCNPISGHNTLYWYLQNLGQGPELLIRYENEEAVDDSQLPKDRFSAERLKGVDSTLKIQPAELGDSAVYLCASKGDTGELFFGEGSRLTVL.

Only a few counts were recorded for this clone. The chain joins TRBV5-3 to TRBJ1-5, with TRBD1 identical over 12 bases. TRBV5-3 is marked as an open reading frame, function uncertain. The CDR3 has 18 amino acids. The ends lost 3 bases at V and 1 base at J; junction bases unmatched: 8. The CDR3 here is CARSSTGTGGVSNQPQHF. In DNA form, the CDR3 reads TGTGCCAGAAGCTCGACCGGGACAGGGGGCGTAAGCAATCAGCCCCAGCATTTT.

The chain couples TRBV7-2 to TRBJ1-4, with D tentatively TRBD1 (6 bases). Deletions cut 2 bases from V and 8 bases from J, with 6 bases between. The CDR3 sequence is 12 residues long. Germline-derived CDR1 and CDR2 are SGHTA and FQGNSA. CDR3 residues: CASSLQGEKLFF. The CDR3 DNA reads TGTGCCAGCAGCTTACAGGGGGAAAAACTGTTTTTT.

The chain recombines TRBV6-5 with TRBJ2-1; D is uncertain. V gave up 5 bases and J gave up 2 bases, with 7 bases separating them. Germline values: CDR1 MNHEY, CDR2 SVGAGI. This CDR3 spans 13 amino acids. The CDR3 is CASSVPPYNEQFF. The CDR3 nucleotides are TGTGCCAGCAGTGTTCCCCCCTACAATGAGCAGTTCTTC.

This clone was observed a handful of times. The rearrangement joins TRBV9 to TRBJ2-3; no definite D call. This CDR3 spans 12 amino acids. V lost 3 bases and J lost 5, with 7 bases in between. Per the germline V gene, CDR1 is SGDLS and CDR2 is YYNGEE. The CDR3 is CASSGFRDTQYF. The CDR3 coding sequence is TGTGCCAGCAGCGGGTTTAGAGATACGCAGTATTTT.

CDR3 DNA: TGTGCCAGCACACGCTGGCCTGAAGCTTTCTTT. It yields the protein CASTRWPEAFF. The chain links TRBV6-6 to TRBJ1-1; D ambiguous. Germline values: CDR1 MNHNY, CDR2 SVGAGI (reference sequence). V gave up 7 bases and J gave up 6 bases, with 9 bases separating them. The CDR3 loop spans 11 amino acids.